Each of the 10 T cell receptor beta chains below was sequenced from the same sample in a study of cytomegalovirus exposure and HLA in healthy donors. The PCR contained 60 Vbeta and 13 Jbeta primers. The data were produced by immunoSEQ multiplex PCR, yet TCRdb's version contains in-frame clones alone and is incomplete. The sample shows 110,000 to 150,000 clones, around 75% of them seen only once. The sample taken for sequencing was PBMCs. The source is a female donor in good health and CMV-seronegative.

Only one count was recorded for this clone. The genes are TRBV27 and TRBJ2-7; D gene ambiguous. Trimming took off 2 bases at V and 3 bases at J, with 14 bases between the two ends. Germline loops: CDR1 MNHEY, CDR2 SMNVEV (reference sequence). CDR3 length equals 15 residues. CDR3 sequence reads: CASSLGMNINYEQYF. The CDR3 nucleotides are TGTGCCAGCAGTTTAGGTATGAACATAAACTACGAGCAGTACTTC.

CDR3 sequence: CASSSLEGYGYTF. The CDR3, as DNA: TGTGCCAGCAGCTCACTGGAGGGGTATGGCTACACCTTC. The chain uses TRBV5-4 and TRBJ1-2; weak D call: TRBD1 (5 bases). The V end lost 3 bases, the J end lost 5 bases, and 11 bases lay between the germline ends. Germline V lookup: CDR1 SGHNT, CDR2 YYREEE (reference sequence). This CDR3 contains 13 residues.

The chain employs TRBV7-2 and TRBJ2-7, with 7 positions matching TRBD2. This CDR3 has 16 amino acids. The trim removed 4 bases at V and 5 bases at J, leaving 14 bases unmatched. Per the germline V gene, CDR1 is SGHTA and CDR2 is FQGNSA. The CDR3 loop is CASSWSGGRSPDEQYF. CDR3 DNA: TGTGCCAGCAGCTGGTCGGGGGGACGCTCCCCTGACGAGCAGTACTTC.

The rearrangement uses TRBV7-9 and TRBJ2-1; maybe TRBD1 (7 bases). V was cut by 5 bases and J by 3 bases, with 14 bases left in between. From germline, CDR1 is SEHNR and CDR2 FQNEAQ (reference sequence). The CDR3 spans 15 residues. DNA for the CDR3: TGTGCCAGCAGCCGCGCAGGGGGGTTCTACAATGAGCAGTTCTTC. Protein: CASSRAGGFYNEQFF.

This rearrangement joins TRBV19 to TRBJ2-2, with 12 bases aligning to TRBD2. The length of the CDR3 is 14 residues. Germline-derived CDR1 and CDR2 are LNHDA and SQIVND (reference sequence). V lost 6 bases, J lost 6 bases, and 2 bases stayed unmatched. DNA for the CDR3: TGTGCCAGTAGGGCTAGCGGGAGGGCCGGGGAGCTGTTTTTT. Its protein is CASRASGRAGELFF.

This chain connects TRBV28 to TRBJ1-3; D remains unclear. The CDR3 spans 15 residues. CDR1 is MDHEN and CDR2 is SYDVKM in the germline V gene. V was trimmed by 7 bases and J by 0 bases, leaving 13 bases between them. The CDR3 loop reads CASTTRLYSGNTIYF. DNA for the CDR3: TGTGCCAGCACCACCAGGCTTTACTCTGGAAACACCATATATTTT.

The chain joins TRBV5-8 to TRBJ2-4; the D gene is possibly TRBD2 (5 bases). Per the germline V gene, CDR1 is SGHTS and CDR2 is YDEGEE. V shed 4 bases and J shed 3 bases, with 23 bases lying between them. The CDR3 has 18 residues. This CDR3 is CASSPVTTIPRVKNIQYF. The CDR3 bases are TGTGCCAGCAGCCCAGTGACTACAATACCGCGAGTCAAAAACATTCAGTACTTC. The full variable domain, in which reference TRBV5-8 and TRBJ2-4 provide the parts outside the CDR3, is EAGVTQSPTHLIKTRGQQATLRCSPISGHTSVYWYQQALGLGLQFLLWYDEGEERNRGNFPPRFSGRQFPNYSSELNVNALELEDSALYLCASSPVTTIPRVKNIQYFGAGTRLSVL.

The V call is TRBV27, the J call TRBJ2-5, with 14 positions matching TRBD2. In germline, CDR1 is MNHEY, CDR2 SMNVEV (reference sequence). The CDR3 covers 17 residues. Trimming removed 6 bases from V and 4 bases from J; junction bases left unmatched: 10. Here the CDR3 DNA reads TGTGCCAGCAGAAGGGGATACGGACTAGCGGGAGGAGAGACCCAGTACTTC. This encodes CASRRGYGLAGGETQYF.

This clone has just one count. The chain has TRBV27 and TRBJ1-2, with 12 bases that match TRBD1. With 6 bases clipped from V and 8 bases from J, the junction kept 10 bases outside the gene matches. CDR3 length equals 15 residues. Germline CDR1 MNHEY, CDR2 SMNVEV (reference sequence). CDR3: CASSPGTGGSWGYTF. The CDR3 DNA reads TGTGCCAGCAGCCCCGGGACAGGGGGCTCCTGGGGCTACACCTTC.

The genes are TRBV10-3 and TRBJ2-2; D is unresolved. From germline, CDR1 is ENHRY and CDR2 SYGVKD. This CDR3 is 13 amino acids long. V was trimmed by 4 bases and J by 2 bases, leaving 5 bases between them. CDR3 nucleotide sequence: TGTGCCATCAGTGGTACAAACACCGGGGAGCTGTTTTTT. Protein product: CAISGTNTGELFF.